This is a list of T cell receptor beta chains from one sample in a study of T cell responses to AZD1222 COVID-19 vaccine. Here immunoSEQ multiplex PCR was the method, and the copy in TCRdb shows in-frame clones only, minus some. The sample comprises tens of thousands of clones, around 80% of which are singletons, and 4.5% to 7% rests with the top ten. The source material was peripheral blood, sampled on day 0 of AZD1222 vaccination. The receptors here all came from an adult in good health. The CDR3 runs from the conserved cysteine through the conserved F or W. A D gene is named only where the DNA matches it firmly. Rows give clone size only sometimes, using once, few, many, or a class for an expanded clone.

j_call clone_size d_call v_call cdr3_aa cdr3_nt
TRBJ2-1 NA TRBD2 TRBV7-7 CASSSGLAIHNEQFF TGTGCTAGCAGCTCGGGACTAGCGATCCACAATGAGCAGTTCTTC
TRBJ1-6 once NA TRBV30 CAWAPQRGANNSPLHF TGTGCCTGGGCCCCCCAGAGGGGGGCGAATAATTCACCCCTCCACTTT
TRBJ2-3 medium-sized NA TRBV24-1 CATSADTDTQYF TGTGCCACCAGCGCGGACACAGATACGCAGTATTTT
TRBJ2-7 NA NA TRBV6-5 CASSYSGVLSHEQYF TGTGCCAGCAGTTACTCGGGGGTTCTCTCCCACGAGCAGTACTTC
TRBJ2-3 NA TRBD2 TRBV10-3 CAIRTASGGGTQYF TGTGCCATCAGGACCGCTAGCGGGGGCGGTACGCAGTATTTT
TRBJ2-3 NA TRBD2 TRBV7-9 CASSPTSGRTDTQYF TGTGCCAGCAGCCCCACTAGCGGACGCACAGATACGCAGTATTTT
TRBJ1-5 NA TRBD1 TRBV4-1 CASSQEGQGAVQPQHF TGCGCCAGCAGCCAAGAAGGACAGGGGGCGGTTCAGCCCCAGCATTTT
TRBJ2-1 NA NA TRBV7-2 CASSLDISSYNEQFF TGTGCCAGCAGCTTAGACATTAGCTCCTACAATGAGCAGTTCTTC
TRBJ1-3 NA NA TRBV6-5 CASSSFGNTIYF TGTGCCAGCAGTTCGTTCGGAAACACCATATATTTT
TRBJ1-2 NA NA TRBV23-1 CASSLHDYGYTF TGCGCCAGCAGTCTCCATGACTATGGCTACACCTTC
TRBJ1-1 NA NA TRBV4-2 CASSQDPSGGTEAFF TGTGCCAGCAGCCAAGACCCTTCGGGTGGCACTGAAGCTTTCTTT
TRBJ2-1 NA TRBD2 TRBV10-3 CAISEGVTSGNNEQFF TGTGCCATCAGTGAGGGGGTCACTAGCGGGAATAATGAGCAGTTCTTC
TRBJ1-2 NA TRBD1 TRBV5-1 CASSLEGQGGGYTF TGCGCCAGCAGCTTGGAAGGACAGGGAGGAGGCTACACCTTC
TRBJ2-3 few TRBD2 TRBV5-3 CARSPQGPCGRAGDTQYF TGTGCCAGAAGCCCCCAAGGGCCCTGCGGGAGGGCGGGAGATACGCAGTATTTT
TRBJ2-5 NA TRBD1 TRBV4-1 CASSTDRGLQETQYF TGCGCCAGCAGCACGGACAGGGGGCTACAAGAGACCCAGTACTTC
TRBJ2-1 few TRBD2 TRBV3-1/TRBV3-2 CASSHGTSGSFEQFF TGTGCCAGCAGCCACGGGACTAGCGGGAGCTTTGAGCAGTTCTTC